The 20 T cell receptor beta chains in this list originate from one sample, sequenced in a study of monozygotic twins with inflammatory bowel disease. TCRdb reanalyzed the 5' RACE reads, giving one entry per CDR3 protein sequence and no DNA. This sample's clone table lists over 110,000 distinct CDR3 sequences. Input material: blood. These receptors were collected from a human donor with ulcerative colitis or Crohn's disease, or a healthy co-twin of an affected twin (not recorded which).

The CDR3 spells CASSPIGGGYEQYF. The V call is TRBV5-5, the J call TRBJ2-7; lacking DNA, the TRBD1 call made by TCRdb goes unchecked. The CDR3 covers 14 residues. Germline assignment: CDR1 SGHKS and CDR2 YYEKEE (reference sequence). The full variable domain, completed using reference TRBV5-5 and TRBJ2-7, is DAGVTQSPTHLIKTRGQQVTLRCSPISGHKSVSWYQQVLGQGPQFIFQYYEKEERGRGNFPDRFSARQFPNYSSELNVNALLLGDSALYLCASSPIGGGYEQYFGPGTRLTVT.

This chain joins TRBV11-2 and TRBJ2-7. The CDR3 contains 15 residues. CDR1 is SGHAT and CDR2 is FQNNGV in the germline V gene. This CDR3 is CASGLRGSLAYEQYF.

This rearrangement joins TRBV5-1 to TRBJ1-2; TCRdb returns TRBD1, unconfirmable since there is no DNA. The CDR3 runs 17 residues. The germline CDR1 and CDR2 sequences are SGHRS and YFSETQ. CDR3 sequence reads: CASSSELGDRQNYGYTF.

The chain uses TRBV7-2 and TRBJ2-5; the D gene TCRdb calls, TRBD1, cannot be checked with no DNA. Germline loops: CDR1 SGHTA, CDR2 FQGNSA. The CDR3 consists of 14 residues. CDR3 sequence: CASSRRGGTETQYF.

The chain joins TRBV7-2 to TRBJ2-7. The CDR3 consists of 13 residues. Looked up from germline, CDR1 is SGHTA and CDR2 is FQGNSA. The CDR3 sequence: CASSPRGFYEQYF.

Here the CDR3 reads CASSFRKGHPDTQYF. This chain links TRBV5-4 with TRBJ2-3; lacking DNA, the TRBD1 call made by TCRdb goes unchecked. The CDR3 runs to 15 residues. Germline CDR1 SGHNT, CDR2 YYREEE (reference sequence).

The chain uses TRBV5-5 and TRBJ1-2; TCRdb proposes TRBD1, but this gene call is untestable without DNA. Germline loops: CDR1 SGHKS, CDR2 YYEKEE (reference sequence). This CDR3 is built from 14 residues. The CDR3 sequence is CASSSRDLFYGYTF.

The gene calls are TRBV18 and TRBJ2-1; the TRBD1 assignment by TCRdb is unverifiable without DNA. The CDR3 runs to 14 residues. Germline values: CDR1 KGHSH, CDR2 LQKENI. CDR3 protein: CASSSRQGWEEQFF.

V is TRBV6-5 and J is TRBJ1-1; absent DNA, TCRdb's TRBD1 call cannot be checked. CDR3 length: 12 amino acids. Germline lookup yields CDR1 MNHEY and CDR2 SVGAGI. The CDR3 sequence is CASSYGGTEAFF.

The chain employs TRBV20-1 and TRBJ2-1; no DNA is available, so the TRBD1 call from TCRdb remains unchecked. The CDR3 covers 11 residues. Looked up from germline, CDR1 is DFQATT and CDR2 is SNEGSKA (reference sequence). This CDR3 is CSARGYDRVFF.

J is TRBJ2-7 and V is TRBV4-2; the TRBD1 assignment by TCRdb is unverifiable without DNA. Germline CDR1 and CDR2: LGHNA and YNFKEQ. The CDR3 is 13 amino acids. This CDR3 reads CASSHPGGYEQYF.

The rearrangement links TRBV6-1 to TRBJ1-1. CDR3 length equals 14 residues. Germline CDR1 reads MNHNS; CDR2 reads SASEGT. The CDR3 sequence: CASTSRLLNTEAFF.

The rearrangement links TRBV19 to TRBJ2-1; TCRdb proposes TRBD1, but this gene call is untestable without DNA. The CDR3 is 14 amino acids. Per the germline V gene, CDR1 is LNHDA and CDR2 is SQIVND (reference sequence). CDR3 in amino acids: CASAGVGFHNEQFF.

The chain joins TRBV7-3 to TRBJ1-6. In germline, CDR1 is SGHTA, CDR2 FQGTGA. This CDR3 is 15 amino acids long. This chain's CDR3 is CASSLGTLDNSPLHF.

The V and J genes are TRBV6-2 or TRBV6-3 and TRBJ1-6. Germline CDR1 MNHEY, CDR2 SVGEGT. The CDR3 is made up of 13 amino acids. The CDR3 sequence is CASSKPEDSPLHF.

The J gene is TRBJ2-7, the V gene TRBV27; TCRdb indicates TRBD1, and absent DNA this call remains unverified. Germline V lookup: CDR1 MNHEY, CDR2 SMNVEV (reference sequence). CDR3 length: 16 amino acids. This CDR3 reads CASRPRQGLGSYEQYF.

The chain recombines TRBV5-1 with TRBJ2-1. The CDR3 consists of 15 residues. The germline CDR1 and CDR2 sequences are SGHRS and YFSETQ. The CDR3 spells CASSLTENAYNEQFF.

The rearrangement joins TRBV7-8 to TRBJ1-1; no DNA is available, so the TRBD1 call from TCRdb remains unchecked. The CDR3 sequence is 14 residues long. Germline CDR1 and CDR2: SGHVS and FQNEAQ. The chain's CDR3 is CASSYPGAHTEAFF.

The chain has TRBV19 and TRBJ2-3. Germline V gives CDR1 LNHDA, CDR2 SQIVND (reference sequence). This CDR3 spans 16 amino acids. This CDR3 reads CASSMGYGGNVDTQYF.

The chain joins TRBV10-3 to TRBJ1-5; TCRdb calls TRBD1, which cannot be checked without DNA. Germline V gene lookup returns CDR1 ENHRY and CDR2 SYGVKD. The CDR3 is 16 residues long. CDR3 region: CAISESGAGRNQPQHF.